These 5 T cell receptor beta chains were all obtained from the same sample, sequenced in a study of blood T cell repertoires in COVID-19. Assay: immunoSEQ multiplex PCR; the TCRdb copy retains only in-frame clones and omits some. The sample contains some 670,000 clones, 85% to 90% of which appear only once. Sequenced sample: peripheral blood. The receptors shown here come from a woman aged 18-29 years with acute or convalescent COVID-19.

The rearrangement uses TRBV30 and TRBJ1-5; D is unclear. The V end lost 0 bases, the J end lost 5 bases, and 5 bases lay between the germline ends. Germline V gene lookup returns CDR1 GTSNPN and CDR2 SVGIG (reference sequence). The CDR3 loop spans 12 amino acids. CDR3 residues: CAWSVEDQPQHF. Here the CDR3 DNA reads TGTGCCTGGAGTGTAGAGGATCAGCCCCAGCATTTT.

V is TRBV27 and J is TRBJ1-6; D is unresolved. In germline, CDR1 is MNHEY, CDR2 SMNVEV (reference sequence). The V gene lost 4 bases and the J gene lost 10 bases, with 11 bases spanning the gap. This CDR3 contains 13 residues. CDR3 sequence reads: CASSYREYSPLHF. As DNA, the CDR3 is TGTGCCAGCAGTTACCGGGAATACTCACCCCTCCACTTT.

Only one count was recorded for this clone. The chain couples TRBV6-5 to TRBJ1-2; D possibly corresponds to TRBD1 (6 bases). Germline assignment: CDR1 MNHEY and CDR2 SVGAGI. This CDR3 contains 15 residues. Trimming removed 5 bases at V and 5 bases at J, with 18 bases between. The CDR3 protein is CASSNKGVDPYGYTF. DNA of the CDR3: TGTGCCAGCAGTAATAAGGGGGTGGATCCTTATGGCTACACCTTC.

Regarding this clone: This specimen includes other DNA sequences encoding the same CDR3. The CDR3 nucleotides read TGTGCCAGCAGTGGGACAGGGGGGAACACTGAAGCTTTCTTT. Its translation is CASSGTGGNTEAFF. The J gene is TRBJ1-1, the V gene TRBV2; 10 bases are a match to TRBD1. V was clipped by 4 bases and J by 1 base; unmatched bases: 0. The CDR3 length is 14 residues. CDR1 SNHLY and CDR2 FYNNEI come from the germline V gene.

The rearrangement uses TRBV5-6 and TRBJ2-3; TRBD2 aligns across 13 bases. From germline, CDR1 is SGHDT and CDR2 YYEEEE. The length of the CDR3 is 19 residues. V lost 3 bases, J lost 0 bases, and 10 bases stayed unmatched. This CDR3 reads CASSYRTSGGHGSTDTQYF. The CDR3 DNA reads TGTGCCAGCAGCTACCGGACTAGCGGGGGCCACGGTAGCACAGATACGCAGTATTTT.